Following are 20 T cell receptor beta chains from one sample sequenced in a study of cytomegalovirus exposure and HLA in healthy donors. The primer mix had 60 Vbeta and 13 Jbeta primers. Measured with immunoSEQ multiplex PCR; TCRdb has only the in-frame clones, and not every one. The sample consists of about 160,000 clones, about 80% of them appearing once. Source material: PBMCs. The receptors originated from a man in his forties in good health and CMV-seropositive.

This chain connects TRBV19 to TRBJ1-1; tentatively, D is TRBD1 (6 bases). The CDR3 loop spans 14 amino acids. V dropped 8 bases and J dropped 5 bases, with 18 bases sitting between them. Germline V lookup: CDR1 LNHDA, CDR2 SQIVND (reference sequence). The CDR3 coding sequence is TGTGCCAGTGGGTTACAGGGTTTGAGGACTGAAGCTTTCTTT. Encoded protein: CASGLQGLRTEAFF. The entire variable domain, with the rest obtained from reference TRBV19 and TRBJ1-1, is as follows: DGGITQSPKYLFRKEGQNVTLSCEQNLNHDAMYWYRQDPGQGLRLIYYSQIVNDFQKGDIAEGYSVSREKKESFPLTVTSAQKNPTAFYLCASGLQGLRTEAFFGQGTRLTVV.

V gene TRBV5-8 combines with J gene TRBJ1-3, with a tentative D call TRBD1 (5 bases). The CDR3 runs 15 residues. V lost 4 bases, J lost 0 bases, and 11 bases lay in between. Germline-derived CDR1 and CDR2 are SGHTS and YDEGEE. The DNA of the CDR3 is TGTGCCAGCAGCGGCCCGGACACCTCTGGAAACACCATATATTTT. Protein sequence: CASSGPDTSGNTIYF.

The chain recombines TRBV19 with TRBJ2-5; D is possibly TRBD2 (7 bases). The CDR3 loop spans 13 amino acids. CDR1 and CDR2 (germline): LNHDA, SQIVND (reference sequence). The V gene lost 6 bases and the J gene lost 9 bases, with 17 bases spanning the gap. This chain's CDR3 is CASRNRGAEAQYF. The CDR3 DNA reads as TGTGCCAGTAGAAATCGGGGGGCTGAGGCCCAGTACTTC.

This chain joins TRBV28 and TRBJ2-1, with 7 bases fitting TRBD1. V dropped 2 bases and J dropped 9; count of bases not matched to a gene: 10. In germline, CDR1 is MDHEN, CDR2 SYDVKM. This CDR3 has 15 amino acids. CDR3 sequence: CASSLVGFRDSEQFF. CDR3 DNA: TGTGCCAGCAGTTTAGTAGGTTTCAGGGACAGTGAGCAGTTCTTC.

The CDR3 DNA is TGTGCCATCAGTGTTGCGATGGGGGCTTATGAAGCTTTCTTT. Amino acid sequence: CAISVAMGAYEAFF. This chain connects TRBV10-3 to TRBJ1-1, with D perhaps TRBD1 (6 bases). The CDR3 has 14 residues. Per germline, CDR1 ENHRY and CDR2 SYGVKD. V lost 4 bases to trimming and J lost 7 bases, with 16 bases between them.

V usage is TRBV27 and J usage is TRBJ2-7; 12 nucleotides align to TRBD1. The CDR3 runs to 14 residues. The V segment lost 2 bases and the J segment 6 bases; nucleotides outside the gene matches: 2. Germline-derived CDR1 and CDR2 are MNHEY and SMNVEV (reference sequence). The CDR3 protein is CASSLGTGGVEQYF. CDR3 coding DNA: TGTGCCAGCAGTTTAGGGACAGGGGGCGTCGAGCAGTACTTC.

V gene TRBV10-3 combines with J gene TRBJ2-2; possibly TRBD1 for D (7 bases). Trimming removed 8 bases at V and 6 bases at J, with 19 bases between. The CDR3 consists of 15 residues. Per germline, CDR1 ENHRY and CDR2 SYGVKD. The CDR3 reads CAISPLTGRPGELFF. The CDR3 DNA sequence: TGTGCCATCTCTCCGCTGACAGGGAGGCCCGGGGAGCTGTTTTTT.

This chain links TRBV5-1 with TRBJ2-7; 11 bases agree with TRBD2. Per germline, CDR1 SGHRS and CDR2 YFSETQ. This CDR3 comprises 15 residues. J gave up 7 bases and V 4 bases, and 10 bases lay outside the gene matches. CDR3 sequence (DNA): TGCGCCAGCAGCATCGGGACGACTAGCGGGGAAGAGCAGTACTTC. Its protein is CASSIGTTSGEEQYF.

The chain links TRBV4-3 to TRBJ2-2; TRBD2 might be the D (5 bases). The CDR3 consists of 15 residues. Trimming took off 0 bases at V and 5 bases at J, with 10 bases between the two ends. Germline V lookup: CDR1 LGHNA, CDR2 YSLEER. CDR3 amino acids: CASSQDGVATGELFF. For the CDR3, the DNA is TGCGCCAGCAGCCAAGACGGGGTAGCTACCGGGGAGCTGTTTTTT.

The chain carries TRBV7-9 and TRBJ2-1, with 15 positions matching TRBD2. Germline V lookup: CDR1 SEHNR, CDR2 FQNEAQ (reference sequence). CDR3 length equals 16 residues. The V gene end was trimmed by 4 bases and the J gene end by 8 bases; junction bases not matched to a gene: 6. As DNA, the CDR3 is TGTGCCAGCAGCTCCTGGACTAGCGGGAGGGCCTATGAGCAGTTCTTC. The encoded protein is CASSSWTSGRAYEQFF. Complete variable domain (other parts from reference TRBV7-9 and TRBJ2-1): DTGVSQNPRHKITKRGQNVTFRCDPISEHNRLYWYRQTLGQGPEFLTYFQNEAQLEKSRLLSDRFSAERPKGSFSTLEIQRTEQGDSAMYLCASSSWTSGRAYEQFFGPGTRLTVL.

J is TRBJ2-7 and V is TRBV27, with TRBD1 as a possible D gene (5 bases). This CDR3 has 15 residues. The V and J ends lost 3 bases and 2 bases respectively, with 14 bases between them. Germline lookup yields CDR1 MNHEY and CDR2 SMNVEV (reference sequence). The CDR3 region has the DNA TGTGCCAGCAGTTTCTCTCCTCGCAGGGCCTACGAGCAGTACTTC. It yields the protein CASSFSPRRAYEQYF.

This chain links TRBV10-3 with TRBJ2-3, with 8 bases aligning to TRBD2. The CDR3 contains 15 residues. Per the germline V gene, CDR1 is ENHRY and CDR2 is SYGVKD. Trimming at V came to 11 bases and at J to 2 bases, leaving 12 bases not matched to a gene. The CDR3 sequence: CAAGGLAGYTDTQYF. The CDR3 DNA reads as TGTGCCGCTGGTGGATTAGCGGGGTACACAGATACGCAGTATTTT.

The chain joins TRBV14 to TRBJ2-1; 14 positions agree with TRBD2. Unmatched junction bases numbered 8, after V lost 0 bases and J lost 4 bases. The CDR3 runs 19 residues. Germline lookup yields CDR1 SGHDN and CDR2 FVKESK. The CDR3 nucleotides read TGTGCCAGCAGCCAAGAATCTTGGAGGACTAGCGGGAGGTACAATGAGCAGTTCTTC. This codes for CASSQESWRTSGRYNEQFF.

This clone was counted a single time. The rearrangement joins TRBV4-3 to TRBJ2-3; tentative D call: TRBD2 (6 bases). Trimming removed 4 bases at V and 2 bases at J, with 19 bases between. CDR1 is LGHNA and CDR2 is YSLEER in the germline V gene. The CDR3 extends over 17 amino acids. CDR3 amino acids: CASSLRLVRGSTDTQYF. The CDR3 DNA sequence: TGCGCCAGCAGCCTGCGACTAGTCCGGGGATCCACAGATACGCAGTATTTT.

V is TRBV7-8 and J is TRBJ2-5; the D gene is possibly TRBD2 (6 bases). The CDR3 totals 13 residues. Deletions cut 5 bases from V and 5 bases from J, with 12 bases between. CDR1 and CDR2 (germline): SGHVS, FQNEAQ. Written as DNA, the CDR3 is TGTGCCAGCAGCCGACTAGTCGCCGAGACCCAGTACTTC. Translated, it gives CASSRLVAETQYF.

The V call is TRBV7-2, the J call TRBJ1-2; 8 bases fit TRBD1. The CDR3 spans 15 residues. Losses at the gene ends were 2 bases for V and 7 bases for J; bases not matched to a gene: 9. The germline CDR1 and CDR2 sequences are SGHTA and FQGNSA. In DNA form, the CDR3 reads TGTGCCAGCAGCTTATTGAGCCAGGGGGCGAGTGGCTACACCTTC. Amino acid sequence: CASSLLSQGASGYTF.

This clone showed up just a few times. V and J are TRBV6-5 and TRBJ1-3; D remains unclear. Trimming stripped 6 bases from V and 0 bases from J, with 9 bases between. Germline lookup yields CDR1 MNHEY and CDR2 SVGAGI. CDR3 length equals 14 residues. The CDR3 region is CASRPGGSGNTIYF. The CDR3 nucleotides are TGTGCCAGCAGACCAGGAGGCTCTGGAAACACCATATATTTT.

This clone was seen only a few times. The chain links TRBV27 to TRBJ2-3; TRBD2 aligns across 12 bases. The length of the CDR3 is 17 residues. CDR1 is MNHEY, CDR2 SMNVEV, per germline (reference sequence). Germline trimming cut 8 bases from V and 4 bases from J; bases unmatched to any gene: 13. As DNA, the CDR3 is TGTGCCAGCCGTGGGCTAGCGGGAGGGGTAGGGTCAGATACGCAGTATTTT. As protein: CASRGLAGGVGSDTQYF.

The chain carries TRBV4-3 and TRBJ2-5; tentative D call: TRBD2 (5 bases). This CDR3 has 13 residues. Trimming removed 0 bases from V and 7 bases from J, with 9 bases in between. Looked up from germline, CDR1 is LGHNA and CDR2 is YSLEER. The CDR3: CASSQELRATQYF. CDR3 bases: TGCGCCAGCAGCCAAGAATTGCGGGCGACCCAGTACTTC.

There are a few counts of this clone. This sequence joins TRBV27 and TRBJ2-1; D not certain. The germline CDR1 and CDR2 sequences are MNHEY and SMNVEV (reference sequence). The CDR3 length is 16 residues. V lost 7 bases and J lost 5, with 21 bases in between. CDR3: CASTPLDSGSHNEQFF. The CDR3, as DNA: TGTGCCAGCACTCCTTTAGATTCGGGTTCCCACAATGAGCAGTTCTTC.